These 15 T cell receptor beta chains were sequenced from one sample in a study of blood T cell repertoires in COVID-19. Sequencing used immunoSEQ multiplex PCR; TCRdb keeps in-frame clones, though not all of them. Here the sample spans approximately 180,000 clones, about 91% being singletons. Sequencing was carried out using peripheral blood. These receptors were obtained from a woman aged 45-65 years with acute or convalescent COVID-19.

The V gene is TRBV12-3 or TRBV12-4, the J gene TRBJ1-1; 8 bases line up with TRBD1. The CDR3 has 13 amino acids. Trimming removed 6 bases from V and 5 bases from J; junction bases left unmatched: 5. In DNA, the CDR3 is TGTGCCAGCAGCGGACAGGGAAGAACTGAAGCTTTCTTT. This gives the protein CASSGQGRTEAFF.

This chain uses TRBV13 with TRBJ2-1; TRBD1 matches at 12 bases. J lost 7 bases, V lost 5 bases, and 6 bases had no gene match. The CDR3 has 15 amino acids. The germline CDR1 and CDR2 sequences are PRHDT and FYEKMQ (reference sequence). The CDR3: CASSRGQGAVNEQFF. The CDR3 region has the DNA TGTGCCAGCAGCAGGGGACAGGGGGCTGTAAATGAGCAGTTCTTC.

V usage is TRBV7-9 and J usage is TRBJ1-1; D is unclear. This CDR3 is built from 13 residues. Looked up from germline, CDR1 is SEHNR and CDR2 is FQNEAQ (reference sequence). The V and J ends lost 5 bases and 3 bases respectively, with 10 bases between them. CDR3 amino acids: CASSAQTDTEAFF. DNA for the CDR3: TGTGCCAGCAGCGCCCAAACGGACACTGAAGCTTTCTTT.

V gene TRBV30 combines with J gene TRBJ2-6; D is undetermined. The CDR3 covers 12 residues. Between the trimmed V and J ends, which lost 4 bases and 5 bases, there was a span of 6 bases. Germline V gene data show CDR1 as GTSNPN and CDR2 as SVGIG (reference sequence). The CDR3 region is CAWTPRANVLTF. Written as DNA, the CDR3 is TGTGCCTGGACCCCCAGGGCCAACGTCCTGACTTTC.

The chain carries TRBV27 and TRBJ2-1; D possibly corresponds to TRBD2 (6 bases). V was trimmed by 7 bases and J by 3 bases, leaving 19 bases between them. In germline, CDR1 is MNHEY, CDR2 SMNVEV (reference sequence). The CDR3 has 16 residues. For the CDR3, the DNA is TGTGCCAGCACTATATACCGGGACTGGGACTACAATGAGCAGTTCTTC. Protein: CASTIYRDWDYNEQFF.

The V call is TRBV7-2, the J call TRBJ2-3; D may be TRBD2 (6 bases). V gave up 2 bases and J gave up 0 bases, with 9 bases separating them. The CDR3 is 15 amino acids. Germline V CDR1 and CDR2: SGHTA, FQGNSA. CDR3 region: CASSLLAFSTDTQYF. DNA of the CDR3: TGTGCCAGCAGCTTACTAGCGTTTAGCACAGATACGCAGTATTTT.

This sequence joins TRBV19 and TRBJ1-1; a possible D gene is TRBD1 (6 bases). Trimming pared 6 bases from V and 5 bases from J, leaving 19 bases between. Germline V lookup: CDR1 LNHDA, CDR2 SQIVND (reference sequence). The CDR3 is made up of 15 amino acids. For the CDR3, the DNA is TGTGCCAGTAGGGGTCAGGGAGGGGGAAAAACTGAAGCTTTCTTT. Its translation is CASRGQGGGKTEAFF.

The chain joins TRBV11-1 to TRBJ2-3, with unresolved D. The CDR3 is made up of 13 amino acids. From germline, CDR1 is SGHAT and CDR2 FQDESV (reference sequence). Deletions cut 8 bases from V and 5 bases from J, with 14 bases between. CDR3 amino acids: CASLSQLGDTQYF. DNA for the CDR3: TGTGCCAGCCTATCCCAGCTAGGAGATACGCAGTATTTT.

This sequence joins TRBV9 and TRBJ2-1, with 8 positions matching TRBD2. The CDR3 runs 15 residues. Germline values: CDR1 SGDLS, CDR2 YYNGEE. V was pared by 4 bases and J by 0 bases, with 3 bases of the junction left unmatched. The CDR3 nucleotides are TGTGCCAGCAGCACTAGCGGAAGCTCCTACAATGAGCAGTTCTTC. Amino acid sequence: CASSTSGSSYNEQFF.

The V gene is TRBV6-6, the J gene TRBJ2-1; TRBD2 matches 10 bases. V lost 4 bases, J lost 4 bases, and 4 bases stayed unmatched. Germline assignment: CDR1 MNHNY and CDR2 SVGAGI (reference sequence). CDR3 length: 15 residues. The chain's CDR3 is CASSSSGGAYNEQFF. Written as DNA, the CDR3 is TGTGCCAGCAGTTCTAGCGGGGGCGCTTACAATGAGCAGTTCTTC.

The gene calls are TRBV5-1 and TRBJ1-2; 7 bases match TRBD1. The CDR3 loop spans 15 amino acids. CDR1 SGHRS and CDR2 YFSETQ come from the germline V gene. Trimming removed 0 bases from V and 5 bases from J; junction bases left unmatched: 7. The CDR3 DNA is TGCGCCAGCAGCTTGGTAGGGACAGACTCTTATGGCTACACCTTC. This gives the protein CASSLVGTDSYGYTF.

This chain uses TRBV7-2 with TRBJ1-1, with TRBD1 as a possible D gene (5 bases). The V and J ends lost 5 bases and 3 bases respectively, with 10 bases between them. CDR1 and CDR2 from the germline V gene are SGHTA and FQGNSA. The length of the CDR3 is 13 residues. The chain's CDR3 is CASSVVRDTEAFF. The DNA for the CDR3 is TGTGCCAGCAGCGTTGTCAGGGACACTGAAGCTTTCTTT.

This chain uses TRBV10-3 with TRBJ2-1, with 8 bases aligning to TRBD2. Trimming at V came to 1 base and at J to 6 bases, leaving 5 bases not matched to a gene. CDR3 length: 15 residues. CDR1 ENHRY and CDR2 SYGVKD come from the germline V gene. Written as DNA, the CDR3 is TGTGCCATCAGTGAGTACGGGGGGGGCGGCAATGAGCAGTTCTTC. It codes for CAISEYGGGGNEQFF.

The V gene is TRBV7-2, the J gene TRBJ2-1; 8 nucleotides align to TRBD2. The V gene's germline CDR1 is SGHTA and CDR2 FQGNSA. There are 14 residues in the CDR3. V lost 8 bases and J lost 9; bases outside the gene matches: 12. As DNA, the CDR3 is TGTGCCAGCCAACGGGGGGGGAGGGCCCTTGAGCAGTTCTTC. This translates into CASQRGGRALEQFF. The whole variable domain, remainder taken from reference TRBV7-2 and TRBJ2-1, is GAGVSQSPSNKVTEKGKDVELRCDPISGHTALYWYRQSLGQGLEFLIYFQGNSAPDKSGLPSDRFSAERTGGSVSTLTIQRTQQEDSAVYLCASQRGGRALEQFFGPGTRLTVL.

The rearrangement links TRBV27 to TRBJ1-4, with TRBD1 matching over 9 bases. The CDR3 has 14 amino acids. Unmatched junction bases numbered 3, after V lost 4 bases and J lost 6 bases. Looked up from germline, CDR1 is MNHEY and CDR2 is SMNVEV (reference sequence). The chain's CDR3 is CASSSTGGYEKLFF. The CDR3 region has the DNA TGTGCCAGCAGTTCGACAGGGGGTTATGAAAAACTGTTTTTT.